The 18 T cell receptor beta chains in this list originate from one sample, sequenced in a study of radiotherapy plus CTLA-4 blockade in lung cancer. Method: immunoSEQ multiplex PCR; TCRdb's copy keeps in-frame clones and lacks some. The sample lists around 45,000 clones, about 72% seen once, with 11% in the top ten. The sample was peripheral blood, taken from a patient treated with radiotherapy plus ipilimumab. Source of these receptors: a human donor with non-small cell lung cancer who had stable disease on radiotherapy plus ipilimumab.

The chain is built from TRBV7-9 and TRBJ2-4, with D possibly TRBD1 on 6 matching bases. The length of the CDR3 is 15 residues. Trimming shortened V by 8 bases and J by 6 bases, and 20 bases separated the two germline ends. Germline V CDR1 and CDR2: SEHNR, FQNEAQ (reference sequence). CDR3 coding DNA: TGTGCCAGCGCCTTACCGGGCCCAGGGGCAAACATTCAGTACTTC. It codes for CASALPGPGANIQYF.

The CDR3 DNA reads TGTGCCAGCAGTGAAAGCGGGAGAGTCGGGTACACCTTC. The encoded protein is CASSESGRVGYTF. This chain connects TRBV2 to TRBJ1-2; D gene ambiguous. The CDR3 totals 13 residues. CDR1 and CDR2 (germline): SNHLY, FYNNEI. V lost 2 bases to trimming and J lost 11 bases, with 15 bases between them.

This clone was found once. The chain employs TRBV11-2 and TRBJ2-7, with D maybe TRBD2 (6 bases). Germline V gene data show CDR1 as SGHAT and CDR2 as FQNNGV. The CDR3 spans 14 residues. Trimming took off 8 bases at V and 3 bases at J, with 17 bases between the two ends. The CDR3 spells CASRRGAQLYEQYF. Written as DNA, the CDR3 is TGTGCCAGCCGGCGGGGAGCCCAACTCTACGAGCAGTACTTC.

The chain joins TRBV4-1 to TRBJ2-5; D is uncertain. The ends were cut back, 2 bases at V and 7 bases at J, with 5 bases in the middle. CDR3 length: 11 amino acids. The germline V gene has CDR1 MGHRA and CDR2 YSYEKL. CDR3 sequence: CASSQRATQYF. In DNA form, the CDR3 reads TGCGCCAGCAGCCAAAGAGCGACCCAGTACTTC.

The rearrangement uses TRBV15 and TRBJ2-7; TRBD1 matches at 7 bases. Germline V lookup: CDR1 LNHNV, CDR2 YYDKDF (reference sequence). V trimming: 3 bases; J trimming: 5 bases; junction bases outside the gene matches: 4. The CDR3 has 13 amino acids. The CDR3 spells CATSRYRGNEQYV. The DNA of the CDR3 is TGTGCCACCAGCAGGTACAGGGGCAACGAGCAGTACGTC.

This chain links TRBV11-2 with TRBJ2-5, with D perhaps TRBD2 (7 bases). Germline V CDR1 and CDR2: SGHAT, FQNNGV. This CDR3 has 14 residues. V lost 5 bases and J 5 bases, leaving 15 bases between the germline ends. The DNA of the CDR3 is TGTGCCAGCAGCCTAGGGGGGGCGAGGGAGACCCAGTACTTC. Translation: CASSLGGARETQYF. Combining the CDR3 with reference TRBV11-2 and TRBJ2-5 gives the whole variable domain EAGVAQSPRYKIIEKRQSVAFWCNPISGHATLYWYQQILGQGPKLLIQFQNNGVVDDSQLPKDRFSAERLKGVDSTLKIQPAKLEDSAVYLCASSLGGARETQYFGPGTRLLVL.

V and J are TRBV6-1 and TRBJ2-3; D perhaps matches TRBD1 (5 bases). Germline V gene sequence: CDR1 MNHNS, CDR2 SASEGT. The V end was cut by 10 bases, the J end by 2 bases, with 16 bases between. CDR3 length: 14 amino acids. CDR3 protein: CANRLDSFTDTQYF. CDR3 coding DNA: TGTGCCAACCGCCTTGACAGTTTCACAGATACGCAGTATTTT.

There are a few counts of this clone. This chain uses TRBV9 with TRBJ2-7, with D tentatively TRBD2 (5 bases). Germline CDR1 SGDLS, CDR2 YYNGEE. V gave up 2 bases and J gave up 3 bases, with 9 bases separating them. The CDR3 totals 13 residues. This CDR3 is CASSVGLLYEQYF. The CDR3 DNA sequence: TGTGCCAGCAGCGTCGGACTCCTCTACGAGCAGTACTTC.

The rearrangement uses TRBV5-1 and TRBJ2-1, with TRBD2 matching 9 bases. Looked up from germline, CDR1 is SGHRS and CDR2 is YFSETQ. CDR3 length: 15 amino acids. After removal of 5 bases from V and 4 bases from J, the junction contained 7 bases not matched to a gene. CDR3 region: CASRASGGLYNEQFF. The CDR3 DNA reads as TGCGCCAGCAGGGCGAGCGGGGGGTTATACAATGAGCAGTTCTTC.

The V gene is TRBV27, the J gene TRBJ2-1; 8 bases agree with TRBD1. V shed 8 bases and J 9 bases; nucleotides not matched to a gene: 15. The CDR3 contains 15 residues. Germline V CDR1 and CDR2: MNHEY, SMNVEV (reference sequence). In DNA, the CDR3 is TGTGCCAGCGAGGGCAGGGGGCTAAGGCAGGGTGAGCAGTTCTTC. Its translation is CASEGRGLRQGEQFF.

V gene TRBV14 combines with J gene TRBJ2-2; 8 bases agree with TRBD1. The V segment lost 3 bases and the J segment 4 bases; nucleotides outside the gene matches: 7. CDR3 length: 16 amino acids. Germline-derived CDR1 and CDR2 are SGHDN and FVKESK. In nucleotides, the CDR3 is TGTGCCAGCAGCCATCAACGACAGGGGTCCACCGGGGAGCTGTTTTTT. Its protein is CASSHQRQGSTGELFF.

The chain is built from TRBV30 and TRBJ2-5; D ambiguous. With 0 bases removed from V and 7 bases from J, the gap between germline ends came to 12 bases. This CDR3 is built from 13 residues. Germline V gene sequence: CDR1 GTSNPN, CDR2 SVGIG (reference sequence). The CDR3 sequence: CAWSVRDAGTQYF. The DNA for the CDR3 is TGTGCCTGGAGTGTAAGGGATGCAGGGACCCAGTACTTC. The whole variable domain, remainder taken from reference TRBV30 and TRBJ2-5, is SQTIHQWPATLVQPVGSPLSLECTVEGTSNPNLYWYRQAAGRGLQLLFYSVGIGQISSEVPQNLSASRPQDRQFILSSKKLLLSDSGFYLCAWSVRDAGTQYFGPGTRLLVL.

This clone occurred once. The V gene is TRBV5-1, the J gene TRBJ1-1; 11 nucleotides agree with TRBD1. Germline values: CDR1 SGHRS, CDR2 YFSETQ. Germline trimming cut 2 bases from V and 0 bases from J; bases unmatched to any gene: 3. The CDR3 contains 16 residues. The CDR3 sequence: CASSFGQGAMNTEAFF. The CDR3 bases are TGCGCCAGCAGCTTCGGACAGGGGGCAATGAACACTGAAGCTTTCTTT.

The chain uses TRBV5-8 and TRBJ1-1; 7 positions match TRBD1. The CDR3 sequence is 15 residues long. CDR1 is SGHTS, CDR2 YDEGEE, per germline. V lost 3 bases to trimming and J lost 1 base; unmatched junction nucleotides: 6. The chain's CDR3 is CASSSDRAGNTEAFF. The CDR3, as DNA: TGTGCCAGCAGCTCCGACAGGGCGGGGAACACTGAAGCTTTCTTT.

The rearrangement uses TRBV11-2 and TRBJ1-4, with 11 positions matching TRBD1. V shed 1 base, J shed 7 bases, and the junction held 8 bases outside the gene matches. The CDR3 has 17 residues. CDR1 and CDR2 (germline): SGHAT, FQNNGV. The DNA of the CDR3 is TGTGCCAGCAGCTTAGGGGCTGCCGGGACAGGGGGTGAAAAACTGTTTTTT. This codes for CASSLGAAGTGGEKLFF.

The table lists this clone with a count of one. The V and J genes are TRBV27 and TRBJ1-5, with D uncertain. V was shortened by 6 bases and J by 2 bases, with 20 bases between the two germline ends. Per germline, CDR1 MNHEY and CDR2 SMNVEV (reference sequence). CDR3 size: 17 residues. This CDR3 reads CASSRRWEWGGNQPQHF. As DNA, the CDR3 is TGTGCCAGCAGCCGCCGCTGGGAATGGGGTGGCAATCAGCCCCAGCATTTT.

This clone has a handful of counts. The rearrangement uses TRBV5-6 and TRBJ1-4; the D gene is possibly TRBD1 (5 bases). Germline V lookup: CDR1 SGHDT, CDR2 YYEEEE. Trimming pared 4 bases from V and 3 bases from J, leaving 13 bases between. This CDR3 spans 15 amino acids. CDR3 in DNA: TGTGCCAGCAGCACCGCGGAAGGGGCTAATGAAAAACTGTTTTTT. It codes for CASSTAEGANEKLFF.

The chain links TRBV5-1 to TRBJ2-1, with D possibly matching TRBD1 (6 bases). With 1 base removed from V and 6 bases from J, the gap between germline ends came to 14 bases. CDR3 size: 15 residues. Germline loops: CDR1 SGHRS, CDR2 YFSETQ. For the CDR3, the DNA is TGCGCCAGCAGCTTGTTTCCAGGGGCGGCCAATGAGCAGTTCTTC. Translated, it gives CASSLFPGAANEQFF.